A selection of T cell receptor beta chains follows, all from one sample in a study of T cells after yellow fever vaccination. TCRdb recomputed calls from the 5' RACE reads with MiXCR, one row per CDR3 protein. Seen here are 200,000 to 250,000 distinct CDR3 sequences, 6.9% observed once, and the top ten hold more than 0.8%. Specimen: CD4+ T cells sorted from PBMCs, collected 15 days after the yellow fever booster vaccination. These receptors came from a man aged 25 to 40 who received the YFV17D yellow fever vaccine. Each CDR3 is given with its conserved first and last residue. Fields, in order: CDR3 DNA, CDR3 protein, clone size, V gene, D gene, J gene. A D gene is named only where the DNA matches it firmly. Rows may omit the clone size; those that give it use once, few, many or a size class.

TGTGCCAGCAGTCTAAAGTTAAATTCCGAGCAGTACTTC | CASSLKLNSEQYF | many | TRBV12-3/TRBV12-4 | - | TRBJ2-7
TGCGCCAGCAGCTCGTACCCCACTAGCGGGAAAACCTACGAGCAGTACTTC | CASSSYPTSGKTYEQYF | many | TRBV5-1 | TRBD2 | TRBJ2-7
TGTGCCAGCGGGCTGAGAGCGGGACAGGTTCGAAGTTGGTATTTT | CASGLRAGQVRSWYF | many | TRBV12-3/TRBV12-4 | - | TRBJ2-3
TGTGCCAGTAGTACCGGGGTGTCCATCACTGAAGCTTTCTTT | CASSTGVSITEAFF | few | TRBV19 | - | TRBJ1-1
TGTGCCAGCAGTTACGGGGCTCCCAAGACCCAGTACTTC | CASSYGAPKTQYF | few | TRBV6-2/TRBV6-3 | - | TRBJ2-5
TGTGCCAGCAGTCGACAGAGCTCCTACGAGCAGTACTTC | CASSRQSSYEQYF | many | TRBV3-1 | - | TRBJ2-7
TGTGCCAGTAGGAGAAACACCTACAATGAGCAGTTCTTC | CASRRNTYNEQFF | - | TRBV19 | - | TRBJ2-1
TGTGCCAGCGCAAGAGGTGATGGCTACACCTTC | CASARGDGYTF | few | TRBV6-2/TRBV6-3 | - | TRBJ1-2
TGCAGTGCTCGGGCGGGAGGGCCCTACAATGAGCAGTTCTTC | CSARAGGPYNEQFF | many | TRBV20-1 | TRBD2 | TRBJ2-1
TGCAGTGCTCCCGATGGGCGGGAGGGGCCTTACGAGCAGTACTTC | CSAPDGREGPYEQYF | many | TRBV20-1 | TRBD2 | TRBJ2-7
TGTGCCATCGGGGAGGATTTGCAGTTCTTC | CAIGEDLQFF | many | TRBV10-3 | - | TRBJ2-1
TGTGCCAGCAGTTCAACGACAGCCTACGAGCAGTACTTC | CASSSTTAYEQYF | - | TRBV12-3/TRBV12-4 | - | TRBJ2-7
TGTGCCAGCAGCTTGATTGGCGACAATGAGCAGTTCTTC | CASSLIGDNEQFF | - | TRBV5-4 | - | TRBJ2-1
TGTGCCAGCGCCTTGGGTGAAAGCGGCTACACCTTC | CASALGESGYTF | few | TRBV25-1 | - | TRBJ1-2
TGTGCCAGCAGCTTAGGGGCCACAGATACGCAGTATTTT | CASSLGATDTQYF | many | TRBV7-2 | - | TRBJ2-3
TGCAGTGCTAGAGCGATTCCTGGGACTCACACAGATACGCAGTATTTT | CSARAIPGTHTDTQYF | - | TRBV20-1 | - | TRBJ2-3
TGCAGCTCGATGGGACAGGGCCGCGAGCAGTACTTC | CSSMGQGREQYF | - | TRBV29-1 | TRBD1 | TRBJ2-7
TGTGCCAGCAGCTCCGACGGGGACACCGGGGAGCTGTTTTTT | CASSSDGDTGELFF | many | TRBV7-3 | - | TRBJ2-2
TGTGCCAGCAGCCTTGGAGGGACTAATTACAATGAGCAGTTCTTC | CASSLGGTNYNEQFF | many | TRBV27 | TRBD2 | TRBJ2-1
TGTGCCAGCAGCTCACCAGGCCGGGACGGGAACACTGAAGCTTTCTTT | CASSSPGRDGNTEAFF | few | TRBV9 | - | TRBJ1-1
TGCAGTGCCCCCGGGGGGGCAGGGGGCACAGATACGCAGTATTTT | CSAPGGAGGTDTQYF | many | TRBV20-1 | TRBD2 | TRBJ2-3
TGTGCCAGCAGCGGGGCGACAGATAGCAATCAGCCCCAGCATTTT | CASSGATDSNQPQHF | few | TRBV9 | - | TRBJ1-5
TGTGCCAGCTCCACCGACAGGAGGACTGGAAACACCATATATTTT | CASSTDRRTGNTIYF | - | TRBV18 | - | TRBJ1-3
TGTGCCATCAGCCCTGAGGTCGAATTAGCGGGAGGGCCGCGGGAGACCCAGTACTTC | CAISPEVELAGGPRETQYF | - | TRBV10-3 | TRBD2 | TRBJ2-5
TGTGCCAGCAGCCCTCAGGGGGGAGTGGTCTACAATGAGCAGTTCTTC | CASSPQGGVVYNEQFF | few | TRBV7-2 | - | TRBJ2-1
TGCGCCAGCAGCACCGGACAGGGGGCCGACACTGAAGCTTTCTTT | CASSTGQGADTEAFF | many | TRBV5-1 | TRBD1 | TRBJ1-1
TGTGCCAGCAGCCCCCGGGCAGCGGGAGAACACAATGAGCAGTTCTTC | CASSPRAAGEHNEQFF | few | TRBV3-1 | TRBD2 | TRBJ2-1
TGCAGCGTCGGTTGGGACAGTGCCAACAATGAGCAGTTCTTC | CSVGWDSANNEQFF | few | TRBV29-1 | TRBD1 | TRBJ2-1
TGTGCCAGCAGTTCCTCAGGGGGAAAGGGGAACATTCAGTACTTC | CASSSSGGKGNIQYF | - | TRBV6-5 | TRBD1 | TRBJ2-4
TGTGCCAGCAGTTTATGGGCGGCCGCGCACAGGGACGAGCAGTACTTC | CASSLWAAAHRDEQYF | - | TRBV12-3/TRBV12-4 | - | TRBJ2-7